The 27 T cell receptor beta chains below all came from one sample that was sequenced in a study of PD-1 blockade in classical Hodgkin lymphoma. All patients experienced relapse after autologous stem cell transplantation, and brentuximab vedotin exposure was variable. Magnetic negative selection served to purify CD4+ T cells out of PBMCs that had been thawed. Assay: immunoSEQ multiplex PCR; the TCRdb copy retains only in-frame clones and omits some. The top ten hold around 2.4% of the sample, which has about 30,000 clones, 85% seen once. Sequencing used CD4+ T cells from blood, obtained at baseline. The origin of the receptors is a human donor with classical Hodgkin lymphoma.

This chain joins TRBV4-3 and TRBJ2-1, with TRBD2 identical over 7 bases. This CDR3 has 15 residues. V gave up 4 bases and J gave up 8 bases; unmatched junction bases: 11. Germline values: CDR1 LGHNA, CDR2 YSLEER. This chain's CDR3 is CASSLRTSGTYEQFF. In DNA, the CDR3 is TGCGCCAGCAGCCTTAGGACTAGTGGAACCTATGAGCAGTTCTTC.

The V and J genes are TRBV2 and TRBJ2-1; 7 positions match TRBD1. With V trimmed by 7 bases and J by 6 bases, 9 bases remained unmatched. Germline CDR1 SNHLY, CDR2 FYNNEI. The length of the CDR3 is 14 residues. The CDR3 region is CASKGIQGPNEQFF. CDR3 DNA sequence: TGTGCCAGCAAGGGGATACAGGGGCCCAATGAGCAGTTCTTC.

The rearrangement links TRBV21-1 to TRBJ1-5; no check of the table's D call, TRBD1, against the DNA was made. TRBV21-1 counts as a pseudogene. CDR3 length equals 15 residues. The CDR3, as DNA: TGTGCCCGCAACCGCGCGGGACAGGGGGATCAGCCCCAGCATTTT. This codes for CARNRAGQGDQPQHF.

The chain recombines TRBV2 with TRBJ1-1, with unresolved D. The CDR3 covers 11 residues. The V and J ends lost 7 bases and 4 bases respectively, with 7 bases between them. CDR1 SNHLY and CDR2 FYNNEI come from the germline V gene. In DNA, the CDR3 is TGTGCCAGCACCCTCTTCACTGAAGCTTTCTTT. Translated: CASTLFTEAFF.

This sequence joins TRBV5-5 and TRBJ1-3, with no clear D. Between the trimmed V and J ends, which lost 0 bases and 8 bases, there was a span of 9 bases. Per germline, CDR1 SGHKS and CDR2 YYEKEE (reference sequence). The length of the CDR3 is 13 residues. The CDR3 loop reads CASSLGSEDTIYF. Here the CDR3 DNA reads TGTGCCAGCAGCTTGGGGTCTGAGGACACCATATATTTT.

The chain couples TRBV18 to TRBJ2-2, with D possibly being TRBD1 (6 bases). V was cut by 2 bases and J by 5 bases, with 6 bases left in between. The CDR3 extends over 13 amino acids. The V gene's germline CDR1 is KGHSH and CDR2 LQKENI. CDR3 bases: TGTGCCAGCTCACCAAGGGGGACCGGGGAGCTGTTTTTT. Residues: CASSPRGTGELFF. The full variable domain, in which reference TRBV18 and TRBJ2-2 provide the parts outside the CDR3, is NAGVMQNPRHLVRRRGQEARLRCSPMKGHSHVYWYRQLPEEGLKFMVYLQKENIIDESGMPKERFSAEFPKEGPSILRIQQVVRGDSAAYFCASSPRGTGELFFGEGSRLTVL.

The V and J genes are TRBV7-2 and TRBJ2-4; 7 bases align to TRBD2. Trimming cost V 5 bases and J 14 bases; bases outside gene matches: 9. CDR1 and CDR2 from the germline V gene are SGHTA and FQGNSA. The CDR3 is made up of 12 amino acids. CDR3 coding DNA: TGTGCCAGCAGCCTCGGGGAGGGCGCAAAGTACTTC. Translation gives CASSLGEGAKYF.

J is TRBJ2-3 and V is TRBV6-5, with TRBD1 as a possible D gene (5 bases). The CDR3 loop spans 15 amino acids. Germline V gene data show CDR1 as MNHEY and CDR2 as SVGAGI. V lost 6 bases, J lost 1 base, and 14 bases lay in between. CDR3 sequence: CASSPSATGTDTQYF. The CDR3 DNA sequence: TGTGCCAGCAGCCCATCCGCGACAGGCACAGATACGCAGTATTTT.

V and J are TRBV10-2 and TRBJ2-7, with D perhaps matching TRBD2 (6 bases). CDR1 and CDR2 (germline): WSHSY, SAAADI. Trimming cost V 6 bases and J 0 bases, with 6 bases left between them. CDR3 length: 12 amino acids. CDR3 sequence reads: CASRGLSYEQYF. The CDR3 bases are TGCGCCAGCAGGGGACTCTCCTACGAGCAGTACTTC.

The V gene is TRBV7-2, the J gene TRBJ2-1, with D possibly called TRBD1 or TRBD2 (7 bases each). V shed 5 bases and J shed 10 bases, with 21 bases lying between them. CDR1 is SGHTA and CDR2 is FQGNSA in the germline V gene. This CDR3 has 15 residues. The chain's CDR3 is CASSSQGGGPGEQFF. Written as DNA, the CDR3 is TGTGCCAGCAGCAGTCAGGGGGGAGGGCCGGGAGAGCAGTTCTTC.

The V call is TRBV7-9, the J call TRBJ1-1, with D unresolved. This CDR3 region has 13 residues. The V end was cut by 1 base, the J end by 0 bases, with 3 bases between. Looked up from germline, CDR1 is SEHNR and CDR2 is FQNEAQ (reference sequence). The CDR3 sequence is CASSLDMNTEAFF. The CDR3 bases are TGTGCCAGCAGCTTAGACATGAACACTGAAGCTTTCTTT.

The chain is built from TRBV7-2 and TRBJ2-7, with D possibly being TRBD2 (6 bases). Germline V gene lookup returns CDR1 SGHTA and CDR2 FQGNSA. V gave up 3 bases and J gave up 6 bases, with 12 bases separating them. The CDR3 is made up of 13 amino acids. The CDR3 DNA reads as TGTGCCAGCAGCTTGACTAGACAAGGCGAGCAGTACTTC. Translating gives CASSLTRQGEQYF.

The chain recombines TRBV4-3 with TRBJ2-3, with TRBD2 matching over 10 bases. The CDR3 runs 16 residues. The V segment lost 0 bases and the J segment 0 bases; nucleotides outside the gene matches: 0. CDR1 and CDR2 from the germline V gene are LGHNA and YSLEER. CDR3 amino acids: CASSQEAGGSTDTQYF. CDR3 DNA sequence: TGCGCCAGCAGCCAAGAAGCGGGAGGGAGCACAGATACGCAGTATTTT.

This chain uses TRBV5-1 with TRBJ2-1; possibly TRBD1 for D (6 bases). Trimming stripped 4 bases from V and 3 bases from J, with 20 bases between. Germline loops: CDR1 SGHRS, CDR2 YFSETQ. This CDR3 is 17 amino acids long. The CDR3 nucleotides are TGCGCCAGCAGCCCGGACGGCCCGGGACACAACTACAATGAGCAGTTCTTC. It is translated as CASSPDGPGHNYNEQFF.

This chain joins TRBV5-4 and TRBJ2-2; no clear D. V lost 0 bases and J lost 0, with 6 bases in between. The CDR3 contains 15 residues. Looked up from germline, CDR1 is SGHNT and CDR2 is YYREEE (reference sequence). The CDR3 nucleotides are TGTGCCAGCAGCTTGGAGATTACGAACACCGGGGAGCTGTTTTTT. Amino acids: CASSLEITNTGELFF.

CDR3 nucleotide sequence: TGTGCCAGCAGTTTTGCGGGGGGCGGGAAGGACGAGCAGTTCTTC. Its protein is CASSFAGGGKDEQFF. This chain joins TRBV27 and TRBJ2-1, with TRBD2 identical over 8 bases. V was pared by 3 bases and J by 10 bases, with 11 bases of the junction left unmatched. Looked up from germline, CDR1 is MNHEY and CDR2 is SMNVEV (reference sequence). This CDR3 is built from 15 residues.

This clone was recorded only once. The rearrangement uses TRBV28 and TRBJ1-1; possible D gene TRBD1, 6 bases. The CDR3 contains 14 residues. V was cut by 5 bases and J by 4 bases, with 14 bases left in between. Germline V gene lookup returns CDR1 MDHEN and CDR2 SYDVKM. The DNA for the CDR3 is TGTGCCAGCAGTCCCGGACAGAGAACCACTGAAGCTTTCTTT. Protein sequence: CASSPGQRTTEAFF.

The CDR3 sequence: CASSLGTGSSAKNIQYF. CDR3 in DNA: TGTGCCAGCAGCTTAGGGACAGGGAGTTCGGCCAAAAACATTCAGTACTTC. This chain links TRBV7-2 with TRBJ2-4; 8 nucleotides match TRBD1. V lost 1 base and J lost 1; bases outside the gene matches: 6. The CDR3 loop spans 17 amino acids. CDR1 SGHTA and CDR2 FQGNSA come from the germline V gene.

The chain combines TRBV18 with TRBJ1-2, with D possibly being TRBD1 (5 bases). The germline CDR1 and CDR2 sequences are KGHSH and LQKENI. The CDR3 is 14 amino acids. Trimming took off 0 bases at V and 5 bases at J, with 10 bases between the two ends. The CDR3 nucleotides are TGTGCCAGCTCACCACCGGGACCAAAGTATGGCTACACCTTC. It specifies CASSPPGPKYGYTF.

V and J are TRBV6-1 and TRBJ1-5; maybe TRBD1 (5 bases). Germline V gene data show CDR1 as MNHNS and CDR2 as SASEGT. This CDR3 has 12 amino acids. The ends were cut back, 8 bases at V and 2 bases at J, with 7 bases in the middle. CDR3 amino acids: CASGRGNQPQHF. In nucleotides, the CDR3 is TGTGCCAGCGGCAGGGGCAATCAGCCCCAGCATTTT.

The CDR3 DNA reads as TGTGCCAGCAGCCCCCCAATGGCACGCATGAACACCGGGGAGCTGTTTTTT. Amino acids: CASSPPMARMNTGELFF. The rearrangement joins TRBV7-9 to TRBJ2-2; D call uncertain. This CDR3 comprises 17 residues. Germline CDR1 SEHNR, CDR2 FQNEAQ (reference sequence). The germline V and J ends were trimmed by 5 bases and 1 base, with 17 bases remaining between them. Together with reference TRBV7-9 and TRBJ2-2, the CDR3 gives the full variable domain: DTGVSQNPRHKITKRGQNVTFRCDPISEHNRLYWYRQTLGQGPEFLTYFQNEAQLEKSRLLSDRFSAERPKGSFSTLEIQRTEQGDSAMYLCASSPPMARMNTGELFFGEGSRLTVL.

The CDR3 DNA sequence: TGTGCCAGCAGTTACGACAGGGGGCCGGGCAATGGCTACACCTTC. Amino acid sequence: CASSYDRGPGNGYTF. The chain combines TRBV6-5 with TRBJ1-2, with 10 bases identical to TRBD1. Germline loops: CDR1 MNHEY, CDR2 SVGAGI. Trimming cost V 2 bases and J 6 bases; bases outside gene matches: 6. CDR3 length: 15 amino acids.

CDR3 nucleotide sequence: TGTGCCAGCAGCGGGAGCTCCTACAATGAGCAGTTCTTC. It translates to CASSGSSYNEQFF. The chain links TRBV9 to TRBJ2-1, with D unresolved. The V gene's germline CDR1 is SGDLS and CDR2 YYNGEE. Trimming removed 3 bases from V and 0 bases from J, with 4 bases in between. The CDR3 spans 13 residues.

The chain links TRBV19 to TRBJ2-2; 14 bases match TRBD2. The V gene's germline CDR1 is LNHDA and CDR2 SQIVND (reference sequence). The ends lost 7 bases at V and 7 bases at J; junction bases unmatched: 5. This CDR3 has 15 amino acids. This CDR3 reads CASTTGTSGSGELFF. For the CDR3, the DNA is TGTGCCAGTACTACAGGGACTAGCGGGAGCGGGGAGCTGTTTTTT.

This rearrangement joins TRBV7-9 to TRBJ1-3, with D maybe TRBD1 (6 bases). CDR1 is SEHNR, CDR2 FQNEAQ, per germline (reference sequence). Trimming pared 10 bases from V and 4 bases from J, leaving 8 bases between. The CDR3 spans 11 residues. In DNA form, the CDR3 reads TGTGCCATCCAGGGGGGAAACACCATATATTTT. Translation: CAIQGGNTIYF.

The V call is TRBV30, the J call TRBJ1-4; 9 nucleotides line up with TRBD1. The CDR3 is made up of 15 amino acids. Germline CDR1 and CDR2: GTSNPN and SVGIG (reference sequence). V gave up 4 bases and J gave up 5 bases; unmatched junction bases: 8. Here the CDR3 reads CAWNPQDRGNEKLFF. The CDR3 bases are TGTGCCTGGAACCCCCAAGACAGGGGGAATGAAAAACTGTTTTTT.

The chain uses TRBV11-3 and TRBJ2-1; possible D gene TRBD2, 7 bases. Per the germline V gene, CDR1 is SGHNT and CDR2 is YENEEA. V was trimmed by 4 bases and J by 3 bases, leaving 19 bases between them. The CDR3 is 17 amino acids. The CDR3 nucleotides are TGTGCCAGCAGCTCAAGTAGTAGGGGGGGCATCTACAATGAGCAGTTCTTC. Translation: CASSSSSRGGIYNEQFF.